A selection of T cell receptor beta chains follows, all from one sample in a study of blood T cells in healthy people across ages. TCRdb fed the 5' RACE reads into MiXCR, producing one record per CDR3 protein. The sample has roughly 1.5 million distinct CDR3 sequences, 40% to 45% seen once; the top ten hold less than 5%. The sequenced material came from blood. These receptors all stem from a woman under 30 in good health. Both conserved end residues are part of each CDR3. The order of the fields is V gene, D gene, clone size, J gene, CDR3 length, CDR3 protein, CDR3 DNA. A D gene is named only where the DNA matches it firmly. Expanded clones get a size class; other rows say once, few or many, or leave the size out.

v_gene: TRBV29-1; d_gene: NA; abundance: NA; j_gene: TRBJ2-3; len: 12; CDR3aa: CSVEAPGDTQYF; CDR3nt: TGCAGCGTTGAAGCGCCTGGAGATACGCAGTATTTT
v_gene: TRBV30; d_gene: TRBD1; abundance: NA; j_gene: TRBJ2-6; len: 17; CDR3aa: CAWRNRDRSSGANVLTF; CDR3nt: TGTGCCTGGAGGAACCGGGACAGGAGCTCTGGGGCCAACGTCCTGACTTTC
v_gene: TRBV5-1; d_gene: NA; abundance: NA; j_gene: TRBJ2-7; len: 13; CDR3aa: CASSVKLNYEQYF; CDR3nt: TGCGCCAGCAGCGTGAAGTTAAACTACGAGCAGTACTTC
v_gene: TRBV12-3/TRBV12-4; d_gene: TRBD2; abundance: NA; j_gene: TRBJ2-2; len: 13; CDR3aa: CASSGGVTGELFF; CDR3nt: TGTGCCAGCAGCGGGGGGGTCACCGGGGAGCTGTTTTTT
v_gene: TRBV18; d_gene: NA; abundance: NA; j_gene: TRBJ1-4; len: 17; CDR3aa: CASSAFRSGAYNEKLFF; CDR3nt: TGTGCCAGCTCAGCATTCCGATCCGGGGCATATAATGAAAAACTGTTTTTT
v_gene: TRBV15; d_gene: TRBD1; abundance: NA; j_gene: TRBJ1-2; len: 14; CDR3aa: CATSSWTGGFGYTF; CDR3nt: TGTGCCACCAGCTCCTGGACAGGGGGATTTGGCTACACCTTC
v_gene: TRBV7-2; d_gene: TRBD2; abundance: NA; j_gene: TRBJ2-1; len: 19; CDR3aa: CASRPTSGPKPGSYNEQFF; CDR3nt: TGTGCCAGCAGGCCCACTAGCGGGCCCAAACCAGGCTCCTACAATGAGCAGTTCTTC
v_gene: TRBV6-5; d_gene: TRBD1; abundance: few; j_gene: TRBJ2-1; len: 15; CDR3aa: CASSYAGTVNNEQFF; CDR3nt: TGTGCCAGCAGTTACGCCGGGACAGTAAACAATGAGCAGTTCTTC
v_gene: TRBV28; d_gene: NA; abundance: NA; j_gene: TRBJ1-6; len: 16; CDR3aa: CASSAPGVIYNSPLHF; CDR3nt: TGTGCCAGCAGTGCGCCAGGGGTCATCTATAATTCACCCCTCCACTTT
v_gene: TRBV6-2/TRBV6-3; d_gene: NA; abundance: few; j_gene: TRBJ2-7; len: 12; CDR3aa: CASRDATYEQYF; CDR3nt: TGTGCCAGCCGGGACGCGACCTACGAGCAGTACTTC
v_gene: TRBV7-9; d_gene: NA; abundance: NA; j_gene: TRBJ2-1; len: 14; CDR3aa: CASSPRLGGETQFF; CDR3nt: TGTGCCAGCAGCCCTCGTCTGGGGGGAGAGACCCAGTTCTTC
v_gene: TRBV12-3/TRBV12-4; d_gene: TRBD2; abundance: NA; j_gene: TRBJ2-1; len: 20; CDR3aa: CASSFAFGTSGGTGYNEQFF; CDR3nt: TGTGCCAGCAGTTTTGCTTTCGGGACTAGCGGGGGAACGGGGTACAATGAGCAGTTCTTC
v_gene: TRBV2; d_gene: NA; abundance: few; j_gene: TRBJ2-5; len: 14; CDR3aa: CASSDGRLSETQYF; CDR3nt: TGTGCCAGCAGTGATGGCAGGCTTTCGGAGACCCAGTACTTC
v_gene: TRBV27; d_gene: TRBD2; abundance: few; j_gene: TRBJ2-1; len: 18; CDR3aa: CASAPGTSGRSSYNEQFF; CDR3nt: TGTGCCAGCGCACCCGGGACTAGCGGGAGGAGTTCCTACAATGAGCAGTTCTTC
v_gene: TRBV7-9; d_gene: NA; abundance: few; j_gene: TRBJ1-2; len: 12; CDR3aa: CASSPYSYGYTF; CDR3nt: TGTGCCAGCAGCCCGTACAGCTATGGCTACACCTTC
v_gene: TRBV20-1; d_gene: NA; abundance: NA; j_gene: TRBJ1-1; len: 13; CDR3aa: CSARASSGTEAFF; CDR3nt: TGCAGTGCTAGAGCAAGTTCTGGAACTGAAGCTTTCTTT
v_gene: TRBV7-9; d_gene: TRBD1; abundance: NA; j_gene: TRBJ1-4; len: 14; CDR3aa: CASAPGTGLEKLFF; CDR3nt: TGTGCCAGCGCCCCCGGGACAGGGCTCGAAAAACTGTTTTTT
v_gene: TRBV7-9; d_gene: TRBD1; abundance: few; j_gene: TRBJ2-1; len: 15; CDR3aa: CASSYPGQRRDEQFF; CDR3nt: TGTGCCAGCAGCTACCCGGGACAGAGAAGGGATGAGCAGTTCTTC
v_gene: TRBV2; d_gene: NA; abundance: NA; j_gene: TRBJ1-6; len: 14; CDR3aa: CASSGPNFNSPLHF; CDR3nt: TGTGCCAGCAGTGGACCGAACTTTAATTCACCCCTCCACTTT
v_gene: TRBV4-1; d_gene: NA; abundance: NA; j_gene: TRBJ1-5; len: 16; CDR3aa: CASSHRYKREFQPQHF; CDR3nt: TGCGCCAGCAGCCACCGATACAAAAGGGAATTTCAGCCCCAGCATTTT
v_gene: TRBV7-7; d_gene: NA; abundance: few; j_gene: TRBJ2-7; len: 16; CDR3aa: CASSLALHRSYNEQYF; CDR3nt: TGTGCTAGCAGCTTAGCTTTACACCGCTCCTACAATGAGCAGTACTTC
v_gene: TRBV9; d_gene: NA; abundance: NA; j_gene: TRBJ1-1; len: 13; CDR3aa: CASRREGGTEAFF; CDR3nt: TGTGCCAGCAGGCGTGAAGGGGGCACTGAAGCTTTCTTT
v_gene: TRBV6-2/TRBV6-3; d_gene: TRBD1; abundance: NA; j_gene: TRBJ1-2; len: 15; CDR3aa: CASSTGQGRDYGYTF; CDR3nt: TGTGCCAGCAGCACCGGACAGGGGAGAGACTATGGCTACACCTTC
v_gene: TRBV20-1; d_gene: NA; abundance: few; j_gene: TRBJ1-5; len: 14; CDR3aa: CSASDVNSNQPQHF; CDR3nt: TGCAGTGCTTCGGACGTTAACAGCAATCAGCCCCAGCATTTT
v_gene: TRBV6-2/TRBV6-3; d_gene: TRBD2; abundance: NA; j_gene: TRBJ2-3; len: 14; CDR3aa: CASSTRLAEGCPYF; CDR3nt: TGTGCCAGCAGTACCCGACTAGCGGAAGGCTGTCCGTATTTT
v_gene: TRBV27; d_gene: NA; abundance: NA; j_gene: TRBJ2-1; len: 16; CDR3aa: CASSLRSPGPYYEQFF; CDR3nt: TGTGCCAGCAGTTTAAGGTCGCCAGGGCCTTATTACGAGCAGTTCTTC
v_gene: TRBV18; d_gene: TRBD2; abundance: few; j_gene: TRBJ2-2; len: 18; CDR3aa: CASSPARLAGMSTGELFF; CDR3nt: TGTGCCAGCTCACCAGCGCGACTAGCGGGGATGAGCACCGGGGAGCTGTTTTTT
v_gene: TRBV27; d_gene: TRBD1; abundance: NA; j_gene: TRBJ1-2; len: 14; CDR3aa: CASSGTGQGGGYTF; CDR3nt: TGTGCCAGCAGTGGGACAGGACAGGGGGGTGGCTACACCTTC
v_gene: TRBV20-1; d_gene: NA; abundance: NA; j_gene: TRBJ1-2; len: 12; CDR3aa: CSASTRIYGYTF; CDR3nt: TGCAGTGCTTCGACAAGAATCTATGGCTACACCTTC
v_gene: TRBV7-8; d_gene: TRBD1; abundance: NA; j_gene: TRBJ2-3; len: 16; CDR3aa: CASSLGRWDRVLVPYF; CDR3nt: TGTGCCAGCAGCTTAGGGCGCTGGGACAGGGTTTTAGTTCCGTATTTT
v_gene: TRBV12-5; d_gene: NA; abundance: many; j_gene: TRBJ2-3; len: 14; CDR3aa: CASGSSGYTDTQYF; CDR3nt: TGTGCTAGTGGTTCCAGCGGATACACAGATACGCAGTATTTT
v_gene: TRBV29-1; d_gene: NA; abundance: NA; j_gene: TRBJ1-1; len: 12; CDR3aa: CSVEGIAIGAFF; CDR3nt: TGCAGCGTTGAAGGGATTGCAATTGGAGCTTTCTTT
v_gene: TRBV6-7; d_gene: TRBD1; abundance: NA; j_gene: TRBJ2-1; len: 16; CDR3aa: CASSTRGTGNYNEQFF; CDR3nt: TGTGCCAGCAGCACTAGGGGGACAGGGAATTACAATGAGCAGTTCTTC
v_gene: TRBV6-5; d_gene: NA; abundance: NA; j_gene: TRBJ1-6; len: 13; CDR3aa: CASSQISNSPLHF; CDR3nt: TGTGCCAGCAGTCAAATTTCTAATTCACCCCTCCACTTT
v_gene: TRBV10-3; d_gene: TRBD1; abundance: few; j_gene: TRBJ1-4; len: 14; CDR3aa: CAIRGQGLNEKLFF; CDR3nt: TGTGCCATCAGGGGACAGGGCCTTAATGAAAAACTGTTTTTT
v_gene: TRBV5-1; d_gene: NA; abundance: few; j_gene: TRBJ2-5; len: 14; CDR3aa: CASSSSPTEETQYF; CDR3nt: TGCGCCAGCAGCTCGTCCCCCACTGAAGAGACCCAGTACTTC
v_gene: TRBV12-3/TRBV12-4; d_gene: NA; abundance: NA; j_gene: TRBJ1-3; len: 13; CDR3aa: CASTWSAGNTIYF; CDR3nt: TGTGCCAGCACCTGGAGTGCTGGAAACACCATATATTTT
v_gene: TRBV4-1; d_gene: NA; abundance: NA; j_gene: TRBJ2-5; len: 15; CDR3aa: CASSPGKGHQETQYF; CDR3nt: TGCGCCAGCAGCCCCGGTAAGGGACACCAAGAGACCCAGTACTTC
v_gene: TRBV7-9; d_gene: NA; abundance: NA; j_gene: TRBJ1-2; len: 15; CDR3aa: CASSLEQGFGYGYTF; CDR3nt: TGTGCCAGCAGCTTAGAACAGGGTTTTGGATATGGCTACACCTTC
v_gene: TRBV27; d_gene: NA; abundance: NA; j_gene: TRBJ1-6; len: 14; CDR3aa: CASNPSLGRSPLHF; CDR3nt: TGTGCCAGCAATCCCAGCCTTGGACGATCGCCCCTCCACTTT
v_gene: TRBV6-6; d_gene: TRBD1; abundance: NA; j_gene: TRBJ1-6; len: 15; CDR3aa: CASSTAGTDNSPLHF; CDR3nt: TGTGCCAGCAGTACCGCCGGGACAGATAATTCACCCCTCCACTTT
v_gene: TRBV6-1; d_gene: TRBD2; abundance: NA; j_gene: TRBJ2-3; len: 14; CDR3aa: CASSDAGGGDTQYF; CDR3nt: TGTGCCAGCAGTGATGCGGGGGGGGGAGATACGCAGTATTTT
v_gene: TRBV25-1; d_gene: TRBD2; abundance: NA; j_gene: TRBJ2-3; len: 19; CDR3aa: CASSFLGLAGSSSTDTQYF; CDR3nt: TGTGCCAGCAGCTTCCTGGGACTAGCGGGCTCTTCTAGCACAGATACGCAGTATTTT
v_gene: TRBV7-9; d_gene: NA; abundance: NA; j_gene: TRBJ1-2; len: 15; CDR3aa: CASSLRDILDYGYTF; CDR3nt: TGTGCCAGCAGCTTACGGGACATCCTTGACTATGGCTACACCTTC
v_gene: TRBV5-1; d_gene: NA; abundance: many; j_gene: TRBJ2-7; len: 11; CDR3aa: CASSFRGEQYF; CDR3nt: TGTGCCAGCAGTTTCCGGGGTGAGCAGTACTTC
v_gene: TRBV29-1; d_gene: NA; abundance: NA; j_gene: TRBJ2-7; len: 12; CDR3aa: CSADSFSYEQYF; CDR3nt: TGCAGCGCAGACAGTTTCTCCTACGAGCAGTACTTC
v_gene: TRBV21-1; d_gene: NA; abundance: few; j_gene: TRBJ2-1; len: 13; CDR3aa: CASSKAKNHEQFF; CDR3nt: TGTGCCAGCAGCAAAGCCAAGAATCATGAGCAGTTCTTC
v_gene: TRBV6-2/TRBV6-3; d_gene: NA; abundance: few; j_gene: TRBJ2-7; len: 14; CDR3aa: CASNAQGGYNEQYF; CDR3nt: TGTGCCAGCAATGCCCAAGGGGGGTACAATGAGCAGTACTTC
v_gene: TRBV20-1; d_gene: NA; abundance: once; j_gene: TRBJ2-3; len: 16; CDR3aa: CSARDCGQSSTDTQYF; CDR3nt: TGCAGTGCTAGAGATTGTGGGCAGTCTAGCACAGATACGCAGTATTTT
v_gene: TRBV6-6; d_gene: NA; abundance: NA; j_gene: TRBJ1-1; len: 16; CDR3aa: CATWGGPGRMNTEAFF; CDR3nt: TGTGCCACCTGGGGAGGTCCTGGGAGGATGAACACTGAAGCTTTCTTT
v_gene: TRBV4-2; d_gene: NA; abundance: few; j_gene: TRBJ2-4; len: 15; CDR3aa: CASSQDPTIGAIQYF; CDR3nt: TGTGCCAGCAGCCAAGATCCGACTATAGGCGCCATTCAGTACTTC